This T cell receptor beta chain was observed in a study of T cell repertoires in cytomegalovirus infection. In germline, CDR1 is MNHNY, CDR2 SVGAGI (reference sequence). This CDR3 has 15 amino acids. After removal of 6 bases from V and 4 bases from J, the junction contained 9 bases not matched to a gene. Findings and caveats of the study: Individuals carrying CMV plus the relevant HLA were identified by cumulative frequency of public TCR beta families. HLA-C-restricted CMV clonotypes gave the most frequent clonotype in two of eight donors.

TCRdb ran MiXCR on the reads and lists one entry per CDR3 protein. The sample carries about 300,000 distinct CDR3 sequences, roughly 23% recorded once. This clonotype has a handful of counts. Its antigen is undetermined. The chain carries TRBV6-6 and TRBJ2-1; 7 positions match TRBD1. This receptor was identified in a human donor in good health (CMV status not recorded). Some clones in this sample may be carry-over from other donors' samples. Input material: PBMCs. In DNA form, the CDR3 reads TGTGCCAGCAGCTCGTCACCGGGACAGTACAATGAGCAGTTCTTC. Protein: CASSSSPGQYNEQFF.